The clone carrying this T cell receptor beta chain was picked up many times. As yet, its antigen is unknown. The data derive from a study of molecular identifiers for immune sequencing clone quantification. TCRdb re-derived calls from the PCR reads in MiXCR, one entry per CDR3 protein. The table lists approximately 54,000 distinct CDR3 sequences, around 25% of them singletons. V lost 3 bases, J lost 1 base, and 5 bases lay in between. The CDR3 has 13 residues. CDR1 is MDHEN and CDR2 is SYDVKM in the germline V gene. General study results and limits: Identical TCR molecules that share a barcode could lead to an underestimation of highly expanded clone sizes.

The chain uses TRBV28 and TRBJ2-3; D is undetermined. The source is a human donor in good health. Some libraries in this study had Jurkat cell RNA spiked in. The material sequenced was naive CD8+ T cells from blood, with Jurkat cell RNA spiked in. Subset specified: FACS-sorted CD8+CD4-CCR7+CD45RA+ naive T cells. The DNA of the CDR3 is TGTGCCAGCAGTTTTGACCGCACAGATACGCAGTATTTT. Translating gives CASSFDRTDTQYF.